This T cell receptor beta chain was recovered during a study of cytotoxic CD8 clonotypes in ibrutinib-treated CLL. Clones were read by immunoSEQ multiplex PCR, and TCRdb kept only the in-frame ones, dropping some. Of 300,000 or so clones in the sample, roughly two thirds are singletons; the top ten hold 6.3%. Germline V gene sequence: CDR1 SGHDT, CDR2 YYEEEE. V was trimmed by 0 bases and J by 5 bases, leaving 12 bases between them. The CDR3 is 16 residues long. Here the sequenced sample was PBMCs, taken after 36 months of ibrutinib treatment. This receptor was identified in a human donor with chronic lymphocytic leukemia. The rearrangement joins TRBV5-6 to TRBJ1-6; D is ambiguous. CDR3 sequence (DNA): TGTGCCAGCAGCTTGGACAGCACCAGAAATAATTCACCCCTCCACTTT. Encoded protein: CASSLDSTRNNSPLHF.